A single sample is the source of the 19 T cell receptor beta chains below, sequenced in a study of naive and memory T cell subsets. The SP2 primer and nested alpha and beta constant region primers amplified ligated cDNA in four rounds. TCRdb fed the 5' RACE reads into MiXCR, producing one record per CDR3 protein. This sample has approximately 49,000 distinct CDR3 sequences, with approximately 4.5% found just once. TCR cDNA received a 3' ligated oligonucleotide that carried a UMI. All receptors come from a female donor in good health.

Note on this clonotype: Since a much larger clone is just one base distant, this may be a read error. The V and J genes are TRBV29-1 and TRBJ1-1, with D hard to call. Germline lookup yields CDR1 SQVTM and CDR2 ANQGSEA. The CDR3 is 13 amino acids. Trimming removed 7 bases from V and 1 base from J, with 13 bases in between. CDR3 sequence reads: CSATRQRNTEAFF. CDR3 in DNA: TGCAGCGCTACAAGACAAAGGAACACTGAAGCTTTCTTT.

This clonotype was seen ten or more times. This rearrangement joins TRBV28 to TRBJ2-4; 7 nucleotides match TRBD1. Germline trimming cut 5 bases from V and 6 bases from J; bases unmatched to any gene: 4. The germline V gene has CDR1 MDHEN and CDR2 SYDVKM. This CDR3 spans 13 amino acids. This CDR3 reads CASSNRQGNIQYF. For the CDR3, the DNA is TGTGCCAGCAGTAACAGACAGGGAAACATTCAGTACTTC. Variable domain in full (rest from reference TRBV28 and TRBJ2-4): DVKVTQSSRYLVKRTGEKVFLECVQDMDHENMFWYRQDPGLGLRLIYFSYDVKMKEKGDIPEGYSVSREKKERFSLILESASTNQTSMYLCASSNRQGNIQYFGAGTRLSVL.

This clonotype was counted many times. The chain joins TRBV28 to TRBJ2-1, with 12 bases fitting TRBD2. Per germline, CDR1 MDHEN and CDR2 SYDVKM. V shed 7 bases, J shed 7 bases, and the junction held 11 bases outside the gene matches. This CDR3 has 16 residues. CDR3 region: CASTTGTSGWINEQFF. CDR3 sequence (DNA): TGTGCCAGCACCACCGGGACTAGCGGGTGGATAAATGAGCAGTTCTTC.

This clonotype was seen many times. The chain uses TRBV28 and TRBJ2-3; TRBD2 aligns across 12 bases. CDR1 is MDHEN, CDR2 SYDVKM, per germline. The V and J ends lost 5 bases and 0 bases, in that order; junction bases with no gene match: 9. The CDR3 sequence is 18 residues long. CDR3: CASSRLAGGTASTDTQYF. The CDR3 DNA reads TGTGCCAGCAGTAGGCTAGCGGGAGGGACAGCTAGCACAGATACGCAGTATTTT.

There are a few counts of this clonotype. This chain links TRBV11-2 with TRBJ2-4; 8 positions match TRBD1. The CDR3 length is 18 residues. After removal of 5 bases from V and 1 base from J, the junction contained 13 bases not matched to a gene. Per the germline V gene, CDR1 is SGHAT and CDR2 is FQNNGV. CDR3: CASSTRGRTGLAKNIQYF. CDR3 bases: TGTGCCAGCAGCACCCGAGGGAGGACAGGGCTCGCCAAAAACATTCAGTACTTC.

This clonotype was seen many times. This chain joins TRBV28 and TRBJ1-1, with no clear D. CDR1 MDHEN and CDR2 SYDVKM come from the germline V gene. V was clipped by 8 bases and J by 12 bases, with 13 bases between them. This CDR3 contains 10 residues. DNA of the CDR3: TGTGCCAGCGGGCCGAAGGGAACTTTCTTT. Translating gives CASGPKGTFF.

This clonotype was counted at least ten times. This rearrangement joins TRBV4-1 to TRBJ2-7, with D possibly matching TRBD2 (6 bases). The CDR3 is 15 amino acids. Trimming cost V 1 base and J 3 bases, with 13 bases left between them. Germline V gives CDR1 MGHRA, CDR2 YSYEKL. Here the CDR3 DNA reads TGCGCCAGCAGCCAAGTCGGGGGAGCGGACTACGAGCAGTACTTC. Translating it yields CASSQVGGADYEQYF.

This clonotype was seen repeatedly, ten times or more. V gene TRBV4-2 combines with J gene TRBJ2-7; perhaps TRBD2 as D (5 bases). Germline V gives CDR1 LGHNA, CDR2 YNFKEQ. This CDR3 contains 17 residues. V was shortened by 0 bases and J by 0 bases, with 15 bases between the two germline ends. The CDR3 DNA reads as TGTGCCAGCAGCCAAGATTATAGAGGCGGGCTCTCCTACGAGCAGTACTTC. It codes for CASSQDYRGGLSYEQYF.

This clonotype was seen repeatedly, ten times or more. This chain uses TRBV28 with TRBJ1-2, with 9 bases matching TRBD1. The CDR3 length is 15 residues. V shed 6 bases and J 4 bases; nucleotides not matched to a gene: 9. Germline CDR1 and CDR2: MDHEN and SYDVKM. The DNA of the CDR3 is TGTGCCAGCAGCCTCGGACAGGGGAGCGTCTATGGCTACACCTTC. Translating it yields CASSLGQGSVYGYTF.

In this sample, this clonotype turned up a few times. This chain uses TRBV5-1 with TRBJ2-7, with D perhaps TRBD1 (5 bases). The CDR3 spans 14 residues. Trimming pared 4 bases from V and 4 bases from J, leaving 15 bases between. CDR1 is SGHRS and CDR2 is YFSETQ in the germline V gene. The CDR3 DNA follows: TGCGCCAGCAGCCCAGGGTCGACCCCATACGAGCAGTACTTC. Amino acid sequence: CASSPGSTPYEQYF. The full variable domain, completed using reference TRBV5-1 and TRBJ2-7, is KAGVTQTPRYLIKTRGQQVTLSCSPISGHRSVSWYQQTPGQGLQFLFEYFSETQRNKGNFPGRFSGRQFSNSRSEMNVSTLELGDSALYLCASSPGSTPYEQYFGPGTRLTVT.

This clonotype was recorded once. A read error may be the cause here, since a much bigger clone is one base away. The chain carries TRBV2 and TRBJ2-3; D is possibly TRBD1 (6 bases). The CDR3 consists of 12 residues. Germline V gene sequence: CDR1 SNHLY, CDR2 FYNNEI. The CDR3 loop reads CTSTRQADTQYF. The CDR3, as DNA: TGTACCAGCACACGACAGGCAGATACGCAGTATTTT.

This chain uses TRBV10-3 with TRBJ2-1; 9 positions match TRBD1. J lost 7 bases, V lost 7 bases, and 8 bases had no gene match. Germline CDR1 is ENHRY and CDR2 is SYGVKD. This CDR3 has 14 amino acids. The CDR3 DNA is TGTGCCATCACCATGGGACAGGGAAATAATGAGCAGTTCTTC. Protein product: CAITMGQGNNEQFF.

About this clonotype itself: Possible read error: a much larger clone is one base away. V and J are TRBV9 and TRBJ2-1, with D perhaps matching TRBD2 (5 bases). Germline CDR1 and CDR2: SGDLS and YYNGEE. With 0 bases removed from V and 2 bases from J, the gap between germline ends came to 18 bases. This CDR3 is 18 amino acids long. CDR3 protein: CASSVGGSSVSAYNEQFF. Here the CDR3 DNA reads TGTGCCAGCAGCGTAGGAGGGAGTTCCGTCAGCGCCTACAATGAGCAGTTCTTC.

This clonotype was counted many times. The chain couples TRBV21-1 to TRBJ2-7; the DNA was not used to check the table's D call, TRBD1. TRBV21-1 is tagged as a pseudogene. This CDR3 is built from 16 residues. CDR3 nucleotide sequence: TGTGCCAGCAGCAAGTGCCAGGGTTTTTCCCCCTACGAGCAGTACTTC. Protein sequence: CASSKCQGFSPYEQYF.

This clonotype was detected many times. The chain has TRBV2 and TRBJ1-5, with TRBD1 as a possible D gene (6 bases). Per the germline V gene, CDR1 is SNHLY and CDR2 is FYNNEI. This CDR3 region has 12 residues. V was cut by 7 bases and J by 7 bases, with 11 bases left in between. CDR3: CASKQGNQPQHF. DNA for the CDR3: TGTGCCAGCAAACAGGGAAACCAGCCCCAGCATTTT.

Comment on this clonotype: At one end, the junction sequence differs from germline, possibly due to a read error. This chain connects TRBV6-1 to TRBJ1-2; D possibly corresponds to TRBD1 (5 bases). The CDR3 loop spans 13 amino acids. Germline V gene sequence: CDR1 MNHNS, CDR2 SASEGT. CDR3 coding DNA: TGTGCCAGCAGTGAAAGGGGTATAGGTGGCGACACCTTC. Protein: CASSERGIGGDTF.

This clonotype was picked up many times. The CDR3 DNA reads as TGTGCCAGCAGAGAGGGGACAGCCATCCAAGAGACCCAGTACTTC. This translates into CASREGTAIQETQYF. The chain has TRBV7-2 and TRBJ2-5, with 7 bases fitting TRBD1. CDR3 length equals 15 residues. Germline trimming cut 6 bases from V and 1 base from J; bases unmatched to any gene: 8. Germline values: CDR1 SGHTA, CDR2 FQGNSA.

This clonotype has at least ten counts. The chain couples TRBV6-5 to TRBJ2-1; TRBD1 agrees at 10 bases. The CDR3 totals 15 residues. Germline assignment: CDR1 MNHEY and CDR2 SVGAGI. V trimming: 7 bases; J trimming: 6 bases; junction bases outside the gene matches: 9. The CDR3 DNA follows: TGTGCCAGCACGTACGACAGGGGGCATTCCAATGAGCAGTTCTTC. Residues: CASTYDRGHSNEQFF.

This clonotype came up many times. The chain uses TRBV4-1 and TRBJ1-1; TRBD1 matches 7 bases. This CDR3 region has 15 residues. V lost 3 bases, J lost 6 bases, and 10 bases stayed unmatched. CDR1 and CDR2 from the germline V gene are MGHRA and YSYEKL. The CDR3 reads CASSHPTGLSPEAFF. The CDR3 nucleotides are TGCGCCAGCAGCCACCCGACAGGGCTGAGCCCTGAAGCTTTCTTT.